These 20 T cell receptor beta chains share one sample of origin, sequenced in a study of cytomegalovirus exposure and HLA in healthy donors. PCR involved 60 Vbeta and 13 Jbeta primers. Some clones are missing from TCRdb's copy, which holds only in-frame ones; the method was immunoSEQ multiplex PCR. This sample has 200,000 to 300,000 clones, with roughly 86% found just once. Material: PBMCs. All receptors derive from a woman aged 40 to 50 in good health and CMV-seropositive.

V is TRBV9 and J is TRBJ2-7; TRBD1 matches at 7 bases. V was pared by 1 base and J by 5 bases, with 18 bases of the junction left unmatched. CDR1 and CDR2 (germline): SGDLS, YYNGEE. This CDR3 is built from 18 residues. For the CDR3, the DNA is TGTGCCAGCAGCGTATTGACAGGGCACAGGGGAGAACTCCACGAGCAGTACTTC. This translates into CASSVLTGHRGELHEQYF.

CDR3 sequence: CASSQDVLSGAKNIQYF. CDR3 DNA: TGCGCCAGCAGCCAAGACGTTCTCAGCGGGGCCAAAAACATTCAGTACTTC. The chain combines TRBV4-3 with TRBJ2-4; D perhaps matches TRBD2 (6 bases). V was shortened by 0 bases and J by 1 base, with 13 bases between the two germline ends. Germline CDR1 and CDR2: LGHNA and YSLEER. The CDR3 extends over 17 amino acids.

This chain uses TRBV28 with TRBJ1-1, with TRBD1 as a possible D gene (6 bases). The CDR3 spans 14 residues. V shed 5 bases and J shed 6 bases, with 16 bases lying between them. Per the germline V gene, CDR1 is MDHEN and CDR2 is SYDVKM. The CDR3 DNA follows: TGTGCCAGCAGTCAGGGGTCGGCTTACGCTGAAGCTTTCTTT. Encoded protein: CASSQGSAYAEAFF.

The V gene is TRBV13, the J gene TRBJ2-1; 15 nucleotides align to TRBD2. The trim removed 2 bases at V and 4 bases at J, leaving 12 bases unmatched. The germline V gene has CDR1 PRHDT and CDR2 FYEKMQ (reference sequence). The CDR3 has 20 amino acids. CDR3: CASSLPRRTGTSGRYNEQFF. The CDR3, as DNA: TGTGCCAGCAGCTTACCCCGCAGGACCGGGACTAGCGGGAGGTACAATGAGCAGTTCTTC.

This chain connects TRBV7-3 to TRBJ2-7; no clear D. The V gene's germline CDR1 is SGHTA and CDR2 FQGTGA. CDR3 length: 13 amino acids. With 5 bases removed from V and 4 bases from J, the gap between germline ends came to 12 bases. This chain's CDR3 is CASSLGSQYEQYF. CDR3 nucleotide sequence: TGTGCCAGCAGCCTGGGCTCCCAATACGAGCAGTACTTC. Full variable domain (outside the CDR3, taken from reference TRBV7-3 and TRBJ2-7): GAGVSQTPSNKVTEKGKYVELRCDPISGHTALYWYRQSLGQGPEFLIYFQGTGAADDSGLPNDRFFAVRPEGSVSTLKIQRTERGDSAVYLCASSLGSQYEQYFGPGTRLTVT.

The chain links TRBV5-6 to TRBJ1-5; a weak D match, TRBD1 (6 bases). Germline V gives CDR1 SGHDT, CDR2 YYEEEE. The CDR3 extends over 16 amino acids. V lost 4 bases and J lost 4, with 18 bases in between. CDR3 nucleotides: TGTGCCAGCAGCCACGCTCTATACAGGGAGAATCAGCCCCAGCATTTT. This encodes CASSHALYRENQPQHF.

DNA of the CDR3: TGTGCCAGCAGTTACTCGACAGGGGGCATGAACACTGAAGCTTTCTTT. Protein sequence: CASSYSTGGMNTEAFF. The rearrangement joins TRBV6-5 to TRBJ1-1; 10 nucleotides align to TRBD1. The germline V gene has CDR1 MNHEY and CDR2 SVGAGI. After removal of 0 bases from V and 0 bases from J, the junction contained 1 base not matched to a gene. The CDR3 is made up of 16 amino acids.

The chain has TRBV25-1 and TRBJ1-5, with a tentative D call TRBD1 (6 bases). The germline V gene encodes CDR1 MGHDK and CDR2 SYGVNS. V lost 3 bases to trimming and J lost 8 bases, with 20 bases between them. The CDR3 has 16 residues. CDR3 nucleotides: TGTGCCAGCAGTGATACGGGCAGGGGACAAATTGAGCCCCAGCATTTT. It specifies CASSDTGRGQIEPQHF.

This rearrangement joins TRBV29-1 to TRBJ1-1; a possible D gene is TRBD1 (5 bases). The length of the CDR3 is 11 residues. The germline CDR1 and CDR2 sequences are SQVTM and ANQGSEA. V was clipped by 7 bases and J by 1 base, with 7 bases between them. The CDR3 nucleotides read TGCAGCGGGACACAGAACACTGAAGCTTTCTTT. This gives the protein CSGTQNTEAFF.

The chain combines TRBV11-2 with TRBJ2-7; a possible D gene is TRBD2 (5 bases). The CDR3 covers 12 residues. Germline CDR1 and CDR2: SGHAT and FQNNGV. The germline V and J ends were trimmed by 3 bases and 3 bases, with 6 bases remaining between them. The CDR3 nucleotides are TGTGCCAGCAGCTTCGCGGGCTACGAGCAGTACTTC. Its protein is CASSFAGYEQYF. Complete variable domain (other parts from reference TRBV11-2 and TRBJ2-7): EAGVAQSPRYKIIEKRQSVAFWCNPISGHATLYWYQQILGQGPKLLIQFQNNGVVDDSQLPKDRFSAERLKGVDSTLKIQPAKLEDSAVYLCASSFAGYEQYFGPGTRLTVT.

V is TRBV4-2 and J is TRBJ1-4; tentative D call: TRBD1 (5 bases). V was cut by 4 bases and J by 5 bases, with 14 bases left in between. CDR1 is LGHNA and CDR2 is YNFKEQ in the germline V gene. The CDR3 runs to 15 residues. CDR3 loop: CASSRQGSENEKLFF. For the CDR3, the DNA is TGTGCCAGCAGCCGGCAGGGTTCGGAAAATGAAAAACTGTTTTTT.

This clone was picked up one time. This rearrangement joins TRBV27 to TRBJ2-2, with 9 nucleotides matching TRBD1. The CDR3 is 14 amino acids. V was clipped by 5 bases and J by 6 bases; unmatched bases: 4. Germline-derived CDR1 and CDR2 are MNHEY and SMNVEV (reference sequence). The CDR3 is CASSPRTGAGELFF. The CDR3 bases are TGTGCCAGCAGTCCACGGACAGGGGCCGGGGAGCTGTTTTTT.

This chain connects TRBV25-1 to TRBJ1-6; maybe TRBD1 (5 bases). Between the trimmed V and J ends, which lost 2 bases and 7 bases, there was a span of 9 bases. Germline CDR1 is MGHDK and CDR2 is SYGVNS. The CDR3 extends over 14 amino acids. CDR3 DNA: TGTGCCAGCAGTGAAACAAGGGGAAATTCACCCCTCCACTTT. It codes for CASSETRGNSPLHF.

The V gene is TRBV19, the J gene TRBJ1-5; 7 bases fit TRBD1. CDR1 and CDR2 from the germline V gene are LNHDA and SQIVND (reference sequence). This CDR3 is 15 amino acids long. Trimming removed 4 bases from V and 4 bases from J; junction bases left unmatched: 7. Here the CDR3 reads CASSTRTGLNQPQHF. The CDR3 bases are TGTGCCAGTAGTACTAGGACAGGTTTAAATCAGCCCCAGCATTTT.

The CDR3 spells CAIGAAGSVRHEQFF. CDR3 in DNA: TGTGCCATCGGGGCAGCGGGATCCGTCCGCCATGAGCAGTTCTTC. The chain uses TRBV10-3 and TRBJ2-1; 7 bases match TRBD2. There are 15 residues in the CDR3. Per germline, CDR1 ENHRY and CDR2 SYGVKD. Trimming removed 8 bases from V and 8 bases from J; junction bases left unmatched: 15.

This chain uses TRBV28 with TRBJ2-5; 8 nucleotides line up with TRBD1. The J call is in doubt because the DNA end fits TRBJ2-7 better. Germline lookup yields CDR1 MDHEN and CDR2 SYDVKM. The CDR3 sequence is 14 residues long. The CDR3 DNA reads as TGTGCCAGCAGCTTGGGACAGGCGTCCTACGAGCAGTACTTC. As protein: CASSLGQASYEQYF.

This clone appeared a single time. The junction differs from germline at one of its ends, possibly a read error. The chain joins TRBV2 to TRBJ1-2; 7 bases align to TRBD1. There are 13 residues in the CDR3. In germline, CDR1 is SNHLY, CDR2 FYNNEI. The CDR3 region has the DNA TGTGCCTGGACACAGGGGTCTAAGTATGGCTACACCTTC. It codes for CAWTQGSKYGYTF.

The table lists this clone with a few counts. CDR3 sequence (DNA): TGTGCCAGCAGCTTAGAAGGGTCCAGCGGGAGGGCCTTATTTAGCAATGAGCAGTTCTTC. This codes for CASSLEGSSGRALFSNEQFF. This rearrangement joins TRBV11-2 to TRBJ2-1, with 10 bases identical to TRBD2. V lost 0 bases, J lost 6 bases, and 17 bases stayed unmatched. CDR3 length: 20 residues. Germline values: CDR1 SGHAT, CDR2 FQNNGV.

In DNA form, the CDR3 reads TGTGCCAGCAGCAGGACACCTTCCTACGAGCAGTACTTC. Residues: CASSRTPSYEQYF. The V and J genes are TRBV7-3 and TRBJ2-7, with TRBD1 as a possible D gene (5 bases). The CDR3 extends over 13 amino acids. CDR1 is SGHTA and CDR2 is FQGTGA in the germline V gene. Trimming shortened V by 5 bases and J by 1 base, and 9 bases separated the two germline ends. The variable domain in full, completed from reference TRBV7-3 and TRBJ2-7, reads GAGVSQTPSNKVTEKGKYVELRCDPISGHTALYWYRQSLGQGPEFLIYFQGTGAADDSGLPNDRFFAVRPEGSVSTLKIQRTERGDSAVYLCASSRTPSYEQYFGPGTRLTVT.

CDR3 loop: CASSMTGNNEQFF. The CDR3 region has the DNA TGTGCCAGCTCCATGACAGGGAACAATGAGCAGTTCTTC. The gene calls are TRBV18 and TRBJ2-1; TRBD1 aligns across 7 bases. The CDR3 contains 13 residues. Trimming at V came to 6 bases and at J to 5 bases, leaving 4 bases not matched to a gene. CDR1 is KGHSH and CDR2 is LQKENI in the germline V gene.